The text below deals with one T cell receptor beta chain. No antigen is known for it. Germline assignment: CDR1 MNHNS and CDR2 SASEGT. This CDR3 contains 14 residues. Trimming removed 8 bases from V and 5 bases from J; junction bases left unmatched: 6. The assay was immunoSEQ multiplex PCR, and TCRdb's table has in-frame clones only and misses some. Of 100,000 to 120,000 clones in the sample, approximately 89% are singletons; the top ten hold around 1.9%. These data are taken from a study of cytomegalovirus exposure and HLA in healthy donors. Study-wide findings and caveats: Cytomegalovirus-associated TCR beta chains were listed, numbering 150 to 200.

This TCR was sampled from a woman between 18 and 29 years old in good health and CMV-seronegative. The genes are TRBV6-1 and TRBJ1-4, with TRBD1 identical over 9 bases. Source material: PBMCs. The CDR3 bases are TGTGCCAGCTCTCCGGGACAGGGAAATGAAAAACTGTTTTTT. Translation: CASSPGQGNEKLFF.